One sample yielded the 7 T cell receptor beta chains listed below, sequenced in a study of blood T cell repertoires in COVID-19. Sequenced by immunoSEQ multiplex PCR; TCRdb stores in-frame clones only, minus some. The table shows a few hundred thousand clones, with approximately 83% occurring only once. Sequencing was done on a sample of PBMCs or T cells enriched from blood (not recorded which). The source of these receptors is a man aged 25 to 40 who had recovered from COVID-19.

The rearrangement joins TRBV7-9 to TRBJ2-3; possible D gene TRBD2, 6 bases. This CDR3 is built from 13 residues. The germline CDR1 and CDR2 sequences are SEHNR and FQNEAQ (reference sequence). Trimming left V 6 bases short and J 3 bases short, with 10 bases between. For the CDR3, the DNA is TGTGCCAGCAGGGACGGGGGAACAGATACGCAGTATTTT. As protein: CASRDGGTDTQYF. The whole variable domain, filled in from reference TRBV7-9 and TRBJ2-3, reads DTGVSQNPRHKITKRGQNVTFRCDPISEHNRLYWYRQTLGQGPEFLTYFQNEAQLEKSRLLSDRFSAERPKGSFSTLEIQRTEQGDSAMYLCASRDGGTDTQYFGPGTRLTVL.

The rearrangement links TRBV7-2 to TRBJ2-1, with D uncertain. The germline V gene encodes CDR1 SGHTA and CDR2 FQGNSA. The CDR3 has 13 residues. The V gene lost 0 bases and the J gene lost 7 bases, with 7 bases spanning the gap. The CDR3 DNA is TGTGCCAGCAGCTTAGCGCGGCAGAATGAGCAGTTCTTC. Translation gives CASSLARQNEQFF.

The chain employs TRBV30 and TRBJ2-5; maybe TRBD1 (5 bases). The CDR3 covers 12 residues. V was clipped by 2 bases and J by 3 bases, with 7 bases between them. Germline V CDR1 and CDR2: GTSNPN, SVGIG (reference sequence). The CDR3 region is CAWSRGKETQYF. The CDR3 DNA sequence: TGTGCCTGGAGTAGGGGTAAAGAGACCCAGTACTTC.

The chain joins TRBV3-1 (or the pseudogene TRBV3-2) to TRBJ2-5; D is possibly TRBD1 (5 bases). V was cut by 4 bases and J by 1 base, with 13 bases left in between. This CDR3 is 15 amino acids long. Germline-derived CDR1 and CDR2 are LGHDT and YNNKEL (reference sequence). The CDR3 protein is CASSLSDTFQETQYF. CDR3 DNA: TGTGCCAGCAGCCTTTCGGACACCTTCCAAGAGACCCAGTACTTC.

The rearrangement joins TRBV7-9 to TRBJ2-3; D is undetermined. V was shortened by 6 bases and J by 3 bases, with 13 bases between the two germline ends. Germline assignment: CDR1 SEHNR and CDR2 FQNEAQ (reference sequence). The CDR3 covers 14 residues. For the CDR3, the DNA is TGTGCCAGCAGTCGGTCTGTTCCAACAGATACGCAGTATTTT. Translation gives CASSRSVPTDTQYF.

The rearrangement joins TRBV27 to TRBJ1-1; D remains ambiguous. Trimming removed 6 bases at V and 1 base at J, with 12 bases between. The germline V gene has CDR1 MNHEY and CDR2 SMNVEV (reference sequence). This CDR3 region has 14 residues. CDR3 amino acids: CASSPYSGNTEAFF. CDR3 nucleotides: TGTGCCAGCAGCCCTTACTCGGGGAACACTGAAGCTTTCTTT.

V gene TRBV7-2 combines with J gene TRBJ2-1; 9 positions match TRBD2. The CDR3 sequence is 15 residues long. Germline V gene data show CDR1 as SGHTA and CDR2 as FQGNSA. The J segment lost 7 bases and the V segment lost 5 bases, leaving 9 bases of the junction unmatched. This CDR3 reads CASSPARGGWNEQFF. DNA of the CDR3: TGTGCCAGCAGCCCCGCGCGGGGGGGCTGGAATGAGCAGTTCTTC. The complete variable domain, with remaining parts taken from reference TRBV7-2 and TRBJ2-1, reads GAGVSQSPSNKVTEKGKDVELRCDPISGHTALYWYRQSLGQGLEFLIYFQGNSAPDKSGLPSDRFSAERTGGSVSTLTIQRTQQEDSAVYLCASSPARGGWNEQFFGPGTRLTVL.